Below, 16 T cell receptor beta chains from the same sample are listed, as sequenced in a study of CD8 T cells in Susac syndrome. RNA totalling roughly 0.45 to 1 ug underwent reverse transcription with random hexamers. TCRdb passed the immunoSEQ multiplex PCR reads through MiXCR, listing each CDR3 protein once. This table holds 400,000 or so distinct CDR3 sequences, 75% to 90% found once. The specimen sequenced was CD8+ T cells from PBMCs. The source is a human donor with multiple sclerosis.

The chain is built from TRBV6-4 and TRBJ1-2; D gene ambiguous. The ends were cut back, 8 bases at V and 7 bases at J, with 2 bases in the middle. Germline CDR1 reads MRHNA; CDR2 reads SNTAGT. The CDR3 totals 8 residues. The CDR3 spells CASLGYTF. The CDR3 nucleotides read TGTGCCAGCCTTGGCTACACCTTC.

This chain links TRBV27 with TRBJ1-2, with TRBD1 matching 7 bases. Germline CDR1 reads MNHEY; CDR2 reads SMNVEV (reference sequence). Trimming took 0 bases from V and 3 from J; bases not matched to a gene: 4. The CDR3 has 15 residues. The CDR3 DNA is TGTGCCAGCAGTTTATCAGGGGGCGGGTACTATGGCTACACCTTC. This translates into CASSLSGGGYYGYTF.

The chain carries TRBV27 and TRBJ2-7; D gene uncertain. V lost 7 bases and J 2 bases, leaving 9 bases between the germline ends. Germline-derived CDR1 and CDR2 are MNHEY and SMNVEV (reference sequence). The CDR3 runs 12 residues. For the CDR3, the DNA is TGTGCCAGCATGAACGCTCCCTACGAGCAGTACTTC. This translates into CASMNAPYEQYF.

The chain has TRBV20-1 and TRBJ2-7, with D possibly being TRBD1 (6 bases). Trimming left V 2 bases short and J 5 bases short, with 10 bases between. This CDR3 has 12 residues. Per germline, CDR1 DFQATT and CDR2 SNEGSKA (reference sequence). The CDR3 DNA is TGCAGTGCTAGATTGGGGGCCCACGAGCAGTACTTC. It translates to CSARLGAHEQYF.

This rearrangement joins TRBV27 to TRBJ2-1; D unresolved. The CDR3 extends over 13 amino acids. V was shortened by 6 bases and J by 6 bases, with 12 bases between the two germline ends. Germline CDR1 reads MNHEY; CDR2 reads SMNVEV (reference sequence). Here the CDR3 reads CASRRYGVNEQFF. The CDR3 nucleotides are TGTGCCAGCAGGAGGTATGGCGTCAATGAGCAGTTCTTC.

The chain has TRBV27 and TRBJ1-2; 7 bases fit TRBD1. V shed 5 bases and J 6 bases; nucleotides not matched to a gene: 6. This CDR3 contains 13 residues. Germline V lookup: CDR1 MNHEY, CDR2 SMNVEV (reference sequence). CDR3 residues: CASSPRTGNGYTF. DNA for the CDR3: TGTGCCAGCAGTCCCCGGACAGGAAATGGCTACACCTTC.

The rearrangement links TRBV12-5 to TRBJ1-5, with D uncertain. V dropped 5 bases and J dropped 0 bases, with 17 bases sitting between them. The CDR3 consists of 17 residues. The germline gives CDR1 LGHNT, CDR2 FRNRAP. CDR3 in amino acids: CASGTRPDTHSNQPQHF. The CDR3, as DNA: TGTGCTAGTGGTACCCGGCCTGACACCCATAGCAATCAGCCCCAGCATTTT.

This clonotype showed up just a few times. The CDR3 DNA reads as TGCAGCGTGGAGGGACAGCAGAACACTGAAGCTTTCTTT. It is translated as CSVEGQQNTEAFF. The genes are TRBV29-1 and TRBJ1-1, with 7 bases identical to TRBD1. Trimming cost V 6 bases and J 1 base; bases outside gene matches: 5. This CDR3 has 13 residues. CDR1 is SQVTM and CDR2 is ANQGSEA in the germline V gene. Full variable domain (rest looked up from reference TRBV29-1 and TRBJ1-1): SAVISQKPSRDICQRGTSLTIQCQVDSQVTMMFWYRQQPGQSLTLIATANQGSEATYESGFVIDKFPISRPNLTFSTLTVSNMSPEDSSIYLCSVEGQQNTEAFFGQGTRLTVV.

The gene calls are TRBV6-5 and TRBJ2-7; D gene unclear. The CDR3 sequence is 11 residues long. Trimming pared 6 bases from V and 7 bases from J, leaving 10 bases between. CDR1 is MNHEY, CDR2 SVGAGI, per germline. The CDR3 nucleotides are TGTGCCAGCAGCCAAGAGACGGAGCAGTACTTC. Translating gives CASSQETEQYF.

A single count supports this clonotype. The CDR3 bases are TGTGCCAGCAGTTTAGGACTAGCGGGTACCAATGAGCAGTTCTTC. Translated, it gives CASSLGLAGTNEQFF. The V gene is TRBV28, the J gene TRBJ2-1, with 11 nucleotides matching TRBD2. The CDR3 runs 15 residues. V was pared by 2 bases and J by 6 bases, with 3 bases of the junction left unmatched. Germline-derived CDR1 and CDR2 are MDHEN and SYDVKM.

V gene TRBV7-8 combines with J gene TRBJ2-3; D remains ambiguous. Germline CDR1 and CDR2: SGHVS and FQNEAQ. The CDR3 covers 14 residues. The V end lost 6 bases, the J end lost 4 bases, and 14 bases lay between the germline ends. CDR3 sequence reads: CASSPWEVADTQYF. The CDR3 coding sequence is TGTGCCAGCAGTCCTTGGGAAGTGGCAGATACGCAGTATTTT. Looking up the rest from reference TRBV7-8 and TRBJ2-3 gives the full variable domain: GAGVSQSPRYKVAKRGQDVALRCDPISGHVSLFWYQQALGQGPEFLTYFQNEAQLDKSGLPSDRFFAERPEGSVSTLKIQRTQQEDSAVYLCASSPWEVADTQYFGPGTRLTVL.

This chain joins TRBV12-3 or TRBV12-4 and TRBJ1-4, with D perhaps TRBD1 (5 bases). The length of the CDR3 is 11 residues. The ends were cut back, 6 bases at V and 8 bases at J, with 7 bases in the middle. The CDR3, as DNA: TGTGCCAGCAGGAAGGGGGAAAAACTGTTTTTT. It is translated as CASRKGEKLFF.

This chain links TRBV5-1 with TRBJ2-2, with a possible D match to TRBD2 (5 bases). There are 12 residues in the CDR3. V gave up 8 bases and J gave up 5 bases, with 10 bases separating them. Germline CDR1 SGHRS, CDR2 YFSETQ. The CDR3 here is CASLEGTGELFF. CDR3 nucleotides: TGCGCCAGTCTAGAGGGTACCGGGGAGCTGTTTTTT.

The V and J genes are TRBV6-5 and TRBJ2-2; D is unresolved. This CDR3 region has 12 residues. Deletions cut 6 bases from V and 5 bases from J, with 7 bases between. Per germline, CDR1 MNHEY and CDR2 SVGAGI. CDR3 loop: CASRAWTGELFF. The CDR3 bases are TGTGCCAGCAGGGCGTGGACCGGGGAGCTGTTTTTT.

The chain links TRBV7-9 to TRBJ1-2, with 8 bases that match TRBD1. The CDR3 loop spans 13 amino acids. From germline, CDR1 is SEHNR and CDR2 FQNEAQ (reference sequence). V lost 3 bases, J lost 6 bases, and 3 bases stayed unmatched. The CDR3 here is CASSFPGGDGYTF. The CDR3 nucleotides read TGTGCCAGCAGCTTCCCAGGGGGCGATGGCTACACCTTC.

This chain links TRBV4-1 with TRBJ2-1; TRBD1 aligns across 7 bases. Germline V CDR1 and CDR2: MGHRA, YSYEKL. The CDR3 consists of 14 residues. Unmatched junction bases numbered 10, after V lost 4 bases and J lost 10 bases. The DNA for the CDR3 is TGCGCCAGCAGCCGCCCGGGACAGTCCCCAGAGCAGTTCTTC. Its protein is CASSRPGQSPEQFF.